The next 5 T cell receptor beta chains were all read from a single sample in a study of cytomegalovirus exposure and HLA in healthy donors (dated by TCRdb to between 2016 and 2019). To prepare the library, the immunoSEQ multiplex PCR assay was applied. TCRdb's version of the immuneACCESS table is confined to in-frame rearrangements and falls short of the full clone set. An unresolved V gene accounts for under half of the shortfall where checked; the remainder is of unknown origin. Recorded for this sample are around 190,000 clones; more than 75% of them occurred a single time. The ten largest clones take up 7.2% of the sample. Sequencing input: PBMCs. These receptors were collected from a man aged 25 to 45 in good health and CMV-seropositive.

This sequence joins TRBV6-5 and TRBJ1-1; a weak D match, TRBD1 (5 bases). This CDR3 is built from 13 residues. V lost 5 bases to trimming and J lost 4 bases, with 11 bases between them. Germline V CDR1 and CDR2: MNHEY, SVGAGI. The CDR3 sequence is CASSDRGRTEAFF. The DNA for the CDR3 is TGTGCCAGCAGTGATCGGGGCCGCACTGAAGCTTTCTTT.

This sequence joins TRBV5-1 and TRBJ2-3; D is ambiguous. Trimming shortened V by 1 base and J by 5 bases, and 5 bases separated the two germline ends. Germline V gene lookup returns CDR1 SGHRS and CDR2 YFSETQ. The CDR3 consists of 12 residues. This CDR3 is CASSLMLDTQYF. The DNA of the CDR3 is TGCGCCAGCAGCTTGATGTTAGATACGCAGTATTTT.

In nucleotides, the CDR3 is TGCGCCAGCAGCCAAGTTGGACAGGGCGGCTACGAGCAGTACTTC. Amino acid sequence: CASSQVGQGGYEQYF. The chain employs TRBV4-3 and TRBJ2-7, with 8 bases identical to TRBD1. CDR1 LGHNA and CDR2 YSLEER come from the germline V gene. Unmatched junction bases numbered 5, after V lost 1 base and J lost 3 bases. The CDR3 has 15 amino acids.

The chain has TRBV6-5 and TRBJ1-5; a possible D gene is TRBD1 (5 bases). The V gene's germline CDR1 is MNHEY and CDR2 SVGAGI. The V and J ends lost 5 bases and 6 bases respectively, with 17 bases between them. The CDR3 covers 15 residues. CDR3 amino acids: CASSLTGEAGQPQHF. The CDR3 coding sequence is TGTGCCAGCAGTCTCACGGGGGAAGCAGGTCAGCCCCAGCATTTT.

The rearrangement joins TRBV27 to TRBJ2-6; D is ambiguous. CDR1 is MNHEY and CDR2 is SMNVEV in the germline V gene (reference sequence). Trimming shortened V by 6 bases and J by 4 bases, and 7 bases separated the two germline ends. CDR3 length equals 13 residues. The CDR3 loop reads CASRHGGANVLTF. Written as DNA, the CDR3 is TGTGCCAGCAGACACGGGGGGGCCAACGTCCTGACTTTC.